Sequencing of this T cell receptor (beta chain) was carried out in a study of T-cell memory formation after mild COVID-19. General study results and limits: There was no confirmation that second-wave clones peaking on day 37 were SARS-CoV-2 specific.

TCRdb re-called the 5' RACE reads through MiXCR, storing one row per CDR3 protein. The sample includes approximately 350,000 distinct CDR3 sequences, over 10% of them seen just once. This clonotype was observed at least ten times. The antigen is undetermined. Sequenced material: PBMCs or a T cell subset sorted from them (not recorded which). The receptor's source is a man between 18 and 35 years old who had mild COVID-19 (a few samples of this study predate the infection). Cell type and time point are not known.

In DNA, the CDR3 is TGTGCCAGCAGCCCACAGGGAGGTACCTACGAGCAGTACGTC. It translates to CASSPQGGTYEQYV. The chain couples TRBV7-2 to TRBJ2-7, with D perhaps matching TRBD1 or TRBD2 (6 bases each). The CDR3 is 14 residues long. The germline gives CDR1 SGHTA, CDR2 FQGNSA. Trimming removed 5 bases from V and 2 bases from J, with 13 bases in between.